This T cell receptor beta chain was obtained from a study of T cells expressing NK-cell markers. Study context: According to the study, TCR beta repertoires originated from sorted CD3+CD56+NKG2C+, CD3+CD56+NKG2C- and CD3+CD56-NKG2C+ T cells. Seven of the eight sequenced donors were classified as HCMV-seropositive, and one was classified as seronegative.

The CDR3 runs to 18 residues. The germline V gene has CDR1 MGHRA and CDR2 YSYEKL. TCRdb reprocessed the 5' RACE reads and stores each CDR3 protein as one record, lacking DNA. This specimen shows about 160,000 distinct CDR3 sequences; the ten leading clones hold less than 20%. The sequencing sample was made of blood T cells: a sorted CD56 or NKG2C T cell subset, CD4+ or CD8+ T cells, or bulk PBMC T cells (not recorded which). The sequence was obtained from a woman between 18 and 69 years old in good health. V is TRBV4-1 and J is TRBJ2-7; TCRdb's D call of TRBD1 is untestable without DNA. CDR3 loop: CASSQLSFSGTGVYEQYF.